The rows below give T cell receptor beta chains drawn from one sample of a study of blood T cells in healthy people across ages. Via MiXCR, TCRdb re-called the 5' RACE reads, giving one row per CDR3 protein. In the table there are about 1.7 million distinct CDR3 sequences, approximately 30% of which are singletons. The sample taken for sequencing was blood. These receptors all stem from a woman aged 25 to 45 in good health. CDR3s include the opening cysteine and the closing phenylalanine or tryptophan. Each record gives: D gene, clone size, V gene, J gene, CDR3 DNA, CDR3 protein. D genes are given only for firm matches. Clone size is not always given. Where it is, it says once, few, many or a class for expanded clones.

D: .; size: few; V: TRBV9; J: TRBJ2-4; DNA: TGTGCCAGCAGCCCAGAGGGGGGGGGACAAGAGCAGTACTTC; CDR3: CASSPEGGGQEQYF
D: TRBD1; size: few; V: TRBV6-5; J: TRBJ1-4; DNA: TGTGCCAGCAGATACGGGACAGATAATGAAAAACTGTTTTTT; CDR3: CASRYGTDNEKLFF
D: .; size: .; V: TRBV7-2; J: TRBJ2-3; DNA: TGTGCCAGCAGCTCAGACAGGTTAAGCACAGATACGCAGTATTTT; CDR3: CASSSDRLSTDTQYF
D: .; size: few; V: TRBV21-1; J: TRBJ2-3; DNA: TGTGCCAGCATTAAAAAGGGGACCGTACCCGGTCGCACAGATACGCAGTATTTT; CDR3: CASIKKGTVPGRTDTQYF
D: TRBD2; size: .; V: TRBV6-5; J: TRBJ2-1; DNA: TGTGCCAGCAGTTACACCCATGGAGCGGGAGGCGGTAATGAGCAGTTCTTC; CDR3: CASSYTHGAGGGNEQFF
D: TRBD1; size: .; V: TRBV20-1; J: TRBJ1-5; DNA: TGCAGTGCTAGAGATAGGCAGGGGGGTTGGCAGCCCCAGCATTTT; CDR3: CSARDRQGGWQPQHF
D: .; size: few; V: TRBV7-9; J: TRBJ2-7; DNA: TGTGCCAGCAGCTCCGGTTTCCTGACACCCATGACCGGCGAGCAGTACTTC; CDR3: CASSSGFLTPMTGEQYF
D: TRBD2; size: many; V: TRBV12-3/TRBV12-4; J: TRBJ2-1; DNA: TGTGCCAGCAGTGGGTGGGGAGGGATAAGAGATGAGCAGTTCTTC; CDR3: CASSGWGGIRDEQFF
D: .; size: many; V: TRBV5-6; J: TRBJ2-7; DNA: TGTGCCAGCACCCTTAGCGGATTAAGTTACGAGCAGTACTTC; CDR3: CASTLSGLSYEQYF
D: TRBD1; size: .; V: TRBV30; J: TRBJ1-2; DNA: TGTGCCTGGAGTGTGGGGACAGTAGATGGCTACACCTTC; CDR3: CAWSVGTVDGYTF
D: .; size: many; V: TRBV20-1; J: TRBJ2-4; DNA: TGCAGTGCTAGAGATCCGAAGGGCACAGGGCTGTACTTC; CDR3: CSARDPKGTGLYF
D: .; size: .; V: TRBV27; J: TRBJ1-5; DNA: TGTGCCAGCAGTCCCCGGGACGGTACGGACCAGCCCCAGCATTTT; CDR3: CASSPRDGTDQPQHF
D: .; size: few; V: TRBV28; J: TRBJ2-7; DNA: TGTGCCAGCAGTTCGACAGAGGTCCACGAGCAGTACTTC; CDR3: CASSSTEVHEQYF
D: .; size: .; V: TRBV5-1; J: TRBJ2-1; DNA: TGCGCCAGCAGCCCTGTGGGGGGACTGGCGGACAATGAGCAGTTCTTC; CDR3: CASSPVGGLADNEQFF
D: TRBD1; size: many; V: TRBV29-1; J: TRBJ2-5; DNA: TGCAGCGTTCCGGGACAGGGCCAAGAGACCCAGTACTTC; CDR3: CSVPGQGQETQYF
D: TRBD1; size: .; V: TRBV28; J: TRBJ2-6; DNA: TGTGCCAGCAGCTCTCCAGGGGGCGCGGATGGGGCCAACGTCCTGACTTTC; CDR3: CASSSPGGADGANVLTF
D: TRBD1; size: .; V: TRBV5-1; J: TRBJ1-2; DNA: TGCGCCAGCAGCTTGGTCCCGGGACAGGGAATTTCGGGCTATGGCTACACCTTC; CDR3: CASSLVPGQGISGYGYTF
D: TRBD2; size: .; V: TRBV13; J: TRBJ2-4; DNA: TGTGCCAGCAGCCGAATTTCCGGGACTAGCGTGAACATTCAGTACTTC; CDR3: CASSRISGTSVNIQYF
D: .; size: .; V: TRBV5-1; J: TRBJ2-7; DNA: TGCGCCAGCAGCTTGGCCGTCCGGGCCCCCGCGTCCTACGAGCAGTACTTC; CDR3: CASSLAVRAPASYEQYF
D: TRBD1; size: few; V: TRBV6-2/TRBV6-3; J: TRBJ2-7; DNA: TGTGCCAGCAGCCCCCGGACAGGATGGGACTACGAGCAGTACTTC; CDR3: CASSPRTGWDYEQYF
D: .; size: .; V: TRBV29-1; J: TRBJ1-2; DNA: TGCAGCGTTGAGGAACTGCCCAACTATGGCTACACCTTC; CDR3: CSVEELPNYGYTF
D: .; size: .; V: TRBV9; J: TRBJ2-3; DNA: TGTGCCAGCAGCGCCGCGGGCATGCCGAGGGATCTCAGTACGCAGTATTTT; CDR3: CASSAAGMPRDLSTQYF
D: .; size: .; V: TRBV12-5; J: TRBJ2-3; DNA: TGTGCTAGTGGTTTGGCCCTCGGGGGAGGTACAGATACGCAGTATTTT; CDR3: CASGLALGGGTDTQYF
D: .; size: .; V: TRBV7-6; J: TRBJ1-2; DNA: TGTGCCAGCAGCCAAGGGCGAACGGGCTATGGCTACACCTTC; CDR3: CASSQGRTGYGYTF
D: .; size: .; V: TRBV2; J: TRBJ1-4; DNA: TGTGCCAGCTTAATAGAACTTAATGAAAAACTGTTTTTT; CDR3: CASLIELNEKLFF
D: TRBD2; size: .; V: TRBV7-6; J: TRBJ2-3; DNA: TGTGCCAGCAGCCCAGTCTATAGCGGGAGGGCCTGGGATACGCAGTATTTT; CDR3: CASSPVYSGRAWDTQYF
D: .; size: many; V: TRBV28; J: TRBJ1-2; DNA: TGTGCCAGCAGTTTAGTCCCAATATTCTATGGCTACACCTTC; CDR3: CASSLVPIFYGYTF
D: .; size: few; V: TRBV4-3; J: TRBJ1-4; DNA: TGCGCCAGCAGCCTCCTAGTAACGGAAAAACTGTTTTTT; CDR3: CASSLLVTEKLFF